The 12 T cell receptor beta chains given below trace back to one sample, sequenced in a study of blood T cell repertoires in COVID-19. Assay used: immunoSEQ multiplex PCR; TCRdb lists only in-frame clones, some missing. This sample has 200,000 to 250,000 clones, with 92% found just once. The material sequenced was peripheral blood. Receptors originate from a young man with acute or convalescent COVID-19.

J is TRBJ2-1 and V is TRBV28; perhaps TRBD2 as D (5 bases). Between the trimmed V and J ends, which lost 5 bases and 8 bases, there was a span of 19 bases. The CDR3 consists of 15 residues. CDR1 and CDR2 from the germline V gene are MDHEN and SYDVKM. The CDR3 DNA sequence: TGTGCCAGCAGTGCCATGTGGAGGCCGGGGTATGAGCAGTTCTTC. Its translation: CASSAMWRPGYEQFF.

V is TRBV19 and J is TRBJ2-2; 9 bases are shared with TRBD2. Germline V lookup: CDR1 LNHDA, CDR2 SQIVND (reference sequence). The CDR3 is made up of 16 amino acids. V lost 5 bases to trimming and J lost 7 bases; unmatched junction nucleotides: 11. The CDR3 reads CASSPLSGSAGGELFF. Written as DNA, the CDR3 is TGTGCCAGTAGTCCGCTTAGCGGGAGTGCTGGCGGGGAGCTGTTTTTT.

The chain couples TRBV19 to TRBJ1-2; D is undetermined. The CDR3 is made up of 14 amino acids. V gave up 1 base and J gave up 7 bases, with 13 bases separating them. CDR1 LNHDA and CDR2 SQIVND come from the germline V gene (reference sequence). Written as DNA, the CDR3 is TGTGCCAGTAGTATAGCCCCTCCGGTTCGTGGCTACACCTTC. This sequence encodes CASSIAPPVRGYTF.

The chain joins TRBV9 to TRBJ2-3; D remains unclear. Germline loops: CDR1 SGDLS, CDR2 YYNGEE. V was trimmed by 0 bases and J by 5 bases, leaving 4 bases between them. CDR3 length equals 12 residues. CDR3 region: CASSVALDTQYF. The DNA of the CDR3 is TGTGCCAGCAGCGTAGCTTTAGATACGCAGTATTTT. Full variable domain (rest looked up from reference TRBV9 and TRBJ2-3): DSGVTQTPKHLITATGQRVTLRCSPRSGDLSVYWYQQSLDQGLQFLIQYYNGEERAKGNILERFSAQQFPDLHSELNLSSLELGDSALYFCASSVALDTQYFGPGTRLTVL.

V usage is TRBV2 and J usage is TRBJ2-3; 12 bases map to TRBD1. The trim removed 8 bases at V and 6 bases at J, leaving 9 bases unmatched. Germline CDR1 SNHLY, CDR2 FYNNEI. This CDR3 has 15 amino acids. In nucleotides, the CDR3 is TGTGCCAGCCGCGCCGGGACAGGGGGCGTGGATACGCAGTATTTT. Translated, it gives CASRAGTGGVDTQYF.

This clone has just one count. The chain has TRBV28 and TRBJ2-7; 8 bases are a match to TRBD1. The germline V gene encodes CDR1 MDHEN and CDR2 SYDVKM. V trimming: 6 bases; J trimming: 5 bases; junction bases outside the gene matches: 6. This CDR3 contains 13 residues. The CDR3 loop reads CASRPAGGNEQYF. The CDR3 bases are TGTGCCAGCAGACCCGCAGGGGGCAACGAGCAGTACTTC.

The J gene is TRBJ1-3, the V gene TRBV9; D is undetermined. The germline CDR1 and CDR2 sequences are SGDLS and YYNGEE. V lost 0 bases and J lost 8, with 15 bases in between. The length of the CDR3 is 15 residues. The CDR3 protein is CASSVEGTGRDTIYF. The CDR3 DNA is TGTGCCAGCAGCGTAGAGGGCACCGGGCGGGACACCATATATTTT.

The rearrangement uses TRBV6-6 and TRBJ1-1; D is ambiguous. The CDR3 covers 12 residues. The V and J ends lost 7 bases and 4 bases respectively, with 10 bases between them. Germline V gives CDR1 MNHNY, CDR2 SVGAGI (reference sequence). For the CDR3, the DNA is TGTGCCAGCACCTACTTGTCCACTGAAGCTTTCTTT. This encodes CASTYLSTEAFF.

The chain joins TRBV11-2 to TRBJ2-1, with no clear D. Germline lookup yields CDR1 SGHAT and CDR2 FQNNGV. The CDR3 has 13 residues. V was shortened by 4 bases and J by 7 bases, with 11 bases between the two germline ends. CDR3 coding DNA: TGTGCCAGCAGCTCGCGGCACGTTAATGAGCAGTTCTTC. This gives the protein CASSSRHVNEQFF.

The CDR3 region has the DNA TGTGCCAGCAGTTATGTCAGGGGCTATGAAGCTTTCTTT. Translation gives CASSYVRGYEAFF. The J gene is TRBJ1-1, the V gene TRBV6-5; D may be TRBD1 (6 bases). The CDR3 totals 13 residues. Between the trimmed V and J ends, which lost 3 bases and 7 bases, there was a span of 12 bases. In germline, CDR1 is MNHEY, CDR2 SVGAGI.

The chain recombines TRBV2 with TRBJ2-2; perhaps TRBD1 as D (6 bases). V lost 6 bases, J lost 9 bases, and 17 bases lay in between. The CDR3 loop spans 14 amino acids. Germline V gene lookup returns CDR1 SNHLY and CDR2 FYNNEI. This CDR3 reads CASRTAGGGRELFF. The DNA of the CDR3 is TGTGCCAGCAGGACAGCCGGTGGGGGCCGGGAGCTGTTTTTT. Full variable domain (rest looked up from reference TRBV2 and TRBJ2-2): EPEVTQTPSHQVTQMGQEVILRCVPISNHLYFYWYRQILGQKVEFLVSFYNNEISEKSEIFDDQFSVERPDGSNFTLKIRSTKLEDSAMYFCASRTAGGGRELFFGEGSRLTVL.

V usage is TRBV7-9 and J usage is TRBJ2-7; no clear D. V was pared by 1 base and J by 3 bases, with 10 bases between. The CDR3 is 14 amino acids. Per germline, CDR1 SEHNR and CDR2 FQNEAQ (reference sequence). In DNA form, the CDR3 reads TGTGCCAGCAGCTTAGATAGTAGTCGCTACGAGCAGTACTTC. This codes for CASSLDSSRYEQYF.